One and the same sample provided the 27 T cell receptor beta chains below, sequenced in a study of cytomegalovirus exposure and HLA in healthy donors. Primers included in the PCR were 60 Vbeta and 13 Jbeta primers. The data were produced by immunoSEQ multiplex PCR, yet TCRdb's version contains in-frame clones alone and is incomplete. The table lists about 180,000 clones, around 80% of them singletons, with roughly 3.5% in the top ten. Specimen: PBMCs. The receptors were sampled from a woman aged 55 to 70 in good health and CMV-seropositive.

The chain recombines TRBV5-1 with TRBJ2-1; D perhaps matches TRBD2 (5 bases). Germline assignment: CDR1 SGHRS and CDR2 YFSETQ. The CDR3 runs to 15 residues. V shed 0 bases and J shed 9 bases, with 16 bases lying between them. In DNA, the CDR3 is TGCGCCAGCAGCTTGGACGGGGTTACGATGATTGAGCAGTTCTTC. Translation gives CASSLDGVTMIEQFF.

This clone was recorded only once. This chain connects TRBV30 to TRBJ2-3; D unclear. V was pared by 2 bases and J by 2 bases, with 8 bases between. This CDR3 has 13 residues. Germline-derived CDR1 and CDR2 are GTSNPN and SVGIG (reference sequence). The CDR3 is CAWSNGYTDTQYF. The CDR3 DNA is TGTGCCTGGAGTAACGGTTACACAGATACGCAGTATTTT.

V is TRBV11-2 and J is TRBJ2-1; 7 positions agree with TRBD2. V was pared by 5 bases and J by 3 bases, with 4 bases of the junction left unmatched. The CDR3 is 14 amino acids. Germline CDR1 is SGHAT and CDR2 is FQNNGV. The CDR3 sequence is CASSPGTIYNEQFF. The CDR3, as DNA: TGTGCCAGCAGCCCAGGGACTATCTACAATGAGCAGTTCTTC.

In this sample, this clone turned up a few times. The V call is TRBV19, the J call TRBJ1-2, with 10 positions matching TRBD1. V lost 10 bases to trimming and J lost 0 bases; unmatched junction nucleotides: 5. Germline V gene data show CDR1 as LNHDA and CDR2 as SQIVND (reference sequence). The CDR3 sequence is 14 residues long. The CDR3: CATSGQGSNYGYTF. In nucleotides, the CDR3 is TGTGCCACCTCGGGACAGGGGTCTAACTATGGCTACACCTTC.

V gene TRBV30 combines with J gene TRBJ1-1; 8 nucleotides align to TRBD1. CDR3 size: 14 residues. The V gene's germline CDR1 is GTSNPN and CDR2 SVGIG (reference sequence). The V segment lost 1 base and the J segment 11 bases; nucleotides outside the gene matches: 12. Here the CDR3 reads CAWSDRGSHLRAFF. CDR3 nucleotide sequence: TGTGCCTGGAGTGACAGGGGGTCACACCTGAGGGCTTTCTTT.

The chain employs TRBV11-2 and TRBJ2-1; 7 nucleotides agree with TRBD1. J was trimmed by 4 bases and V by 5 bases; bases with no gene match: 14. The CDR3 runs to 17 residues. Germline CDR1 SGHAT, CDR2 FQNNGV. The CDR3 bases are TGTGCCAGCAGCGTGGGGGACAGATTTGACCCGTACAATGAGCAGTTCTTC. Translated, it gives CASSVGDRFDPYNEQFF.

J is TRBJ1-1 and V is TRBV30; possibly TRBD1 for D (6 bases). Germline-derived CDR1 and CDR2 are GTSNPN and SVGIG (reference sequence). The CDR3 consists of 12 residues. V lost 0 bases, J lost 10 bases, and 12 bases lay in between. The CDR3: CAWSVQGPRAFF. DNA for the CDR3: TGTGCCTGGAGTGTACAGGGCCCCAGAGCTTTCTTT.

The chain employs TRBV6-1 and TRBJ1-5; the D gene is possibly TRBD1 (6 bases). Trimming stripped 1 base from V and 1 base from J, with 26 bases between. The CDR3 contains 21 residues. Germline lookup yields CDR1 MNHNS and CDR2 SASEGT. The CDR3 spells CASSEGEFTGKSRISNQPQHF. CDR3 DNA: TGTGCCAGCAGTGAAGGGGAATTTACAGGGAAGAGTAGGATAAGCAATCAGCCCCAGCATTTT.

The chain's CDR3 is CASGRQGARNGYTF. CDR3 sequence (DNA): TGTGCCAGCGGCAGACAGGGGGCGAGGAATGGCTACACCTTC. The V and J genes are TRBV28 and TRBJ1-2; 10 bases agree with TRBD1. Germline lookup yields CDR1 MDHEN and CDR2 SYDVKM. V shed 8 bases, J shed 6 bases, and the junction held 9 bases outside the gene matches. CDR3 length equals 14 residues.

The chain uses TRBV7-9 and TRBJ1-4, with 10 bases that match TRBD1. The CDR3 runs to 15 residues. Trimming cost V 5 bases and J 8 bases; bases outside gene matches: 8. CDR1 is SEHNR and CDR2 is FQNEAQ in the germline V gene (reference sequence). The CDR3 reads CASSPRDRGREKLFF. In nucleotides, the CDR3 is TGTGCCAGCAGCCCCCGGGACAGGGGCCGGGAAAAACTGTTTTTT.

This chain uses TRBV19 with TRBJ2-6; 7 nucleotides line up with TRBD1. After removal of 6 bases from V and 4 bases from J, the junction contained 9 bases not matched to a gene. The germline V gene has CDR1 LNHDA and CDR2 SQIVND (reference sequence). This CDR3 is built from 16 residues. CDR3 protein: CASSKAQGSGANVLTF. DNA for the CDR3: TGTGCCAGTAGCAAAGCACAGGGGAGCGGGGCCAACGTCCTGACTTTC. The complete variable domain, with remaining parts taken from reference TRBV19 and TRBJ2-6, reads DGGITQSPKYLFRKEGQNVTLSCEQNLNHDAMYWYRQDPGQGLRLIYYSQIVNDFQKGDIAEGYSVSREKKESFPLTVTSAQKNPTAFYLCASSKAQGSGANVLTFGAGSRLTVL.

This clone occurred a few times. One junction end does not reproduce the germline sequence, and a read error may be involved. The V and J genes are TRBV28 and TRBJ2-6, with a tentative D call TRBD1 (6 bases). Germline V CDR1 and CDR2: MDHEN, SYDVKM. The CDR3 length is 16 residues. The CDR3 DNA is TGTGCCAGCAGCCACGTACAGGGAAGTGGGGCCAACGGCCTGACTTTC. Translation: CASSHVQGSGANGLTF.

The chain combines TRBV30 with TRBJ1-1; 9 bases are shared with TRBD1. Unmatched junction bases numbered 16, after V lost 2 bases and J lost 3 bases. The CDR3 runs to 18 residues. Germline values: CDR1 GTSNPN, CDR2 SVGIG (reference sequence). This CDR3 is CAWSTLGQGLQKDTEAFF. In nucleotides, the CDR3 is TGTGCCTGGAGTACACTAGGACAGGGGCTCCAAAAGGACACTGAAGCTTTCTTT.

The rearrangement uses TRBV6-5 and TRBJ2-7; 10 bases align to TRBD2. V gave up 7 bases and J gave up 4 bases; unmatched junction bases: 10. In germline, CDR1 is MNHEY, CDR2 SVGAGI. The CDR3 runs to 15 residues. The CDR3 region is CASTISSGRIYEQYF. The CDR3, as DNA: TGTGCCAGCACCATCTCTAGCGGGAGAATTTACGAGCAGTACTTC.

The chain is built from TRBV5-1 and TRBJ1-6; TRBD1 matches at 9 bases. This CDR3 region has 18 residues. Trimming at V came to 0 bases and at J to 6 bases, leaving 10 bases not matched to a gene. The germline gives CDR1 SGHRS, CDR2 YFSETQ. CDR3: CASSLATGGLGSNSPLHF. CDR3 DNA: TGCGCCAGCAGCTTGGCTACAGGGGGCTTAGGAAGTAATTCACCCCTCCACTTT.

Here the CDR3 DNA reads TGTGCCAGCAGCAAGGACAGGATGGGCAATCAGCCCCAGCATTTT. Translating gives CASSKDRMGNQPQHF. The gene calls are TRBV5-6 and TRBJ1-5, with 7 nucleotides matching TRBD1. CDR1 is SGHDT, CDR2 YYEEEE, per germline. Trimming at V came to 4 bases and at J to 2 bases, leaving 6 bases not matched to a gene. The CDR3 runs to 15 residues.

This clone has a handful of counts. Other nucleotide sequences in the sample specify the same CDR3. This chain links TRBV18 with TRBJ1-5; D unclear. V shed 3 bases and J shed 5 bases, with 8 bases lying between them. The CDR3 is made up of 13 amino acids. Germline V gene data show CDR1 as KGHSH and CDR2 as LQKENI. CDR3 coding DNA: TGTGCCAGCTCACCGGGCAGAGATCAGCCCCAGCATTTT. It specifies CASSPGRDQPQHF.

V is TRBV6-5 and J is TRBJ2-1; TRBD2 agrees at 11 bases. The ends lost 5 bases at V and 6 bases at J; junction bases unmatched: 6. CDR3 length equals 15 residues. Germline V gene lookup returns CDR1 MNHEY and CDR2 SVGAGI. The CDR3 here is CASSKLAGALNEQFF. The CDR3 DNA reads TGTGCCAGCAGTAAACTAGCGGGAGCCCTCAATGAGCAGTTCTTC.

The V and J genes are TRBV7-6 and TRBJ2-2; TRBD2 matches 9 bases. Germline V lookup: CDR1 SGHVS, CDR2 FNYEAQ. The CDR3 runs 17 residues. V lost 1 base and J lost 6; bases outside the gene matches: 9. For the CDR3, the DNA is TGTGCCAGCAGCTTAGTCGTCGCGGGAGGGCCGGCCGGGGAGCTGTTTTTT. Protein product: CASSLVVAGGPAGELFF.

The chain employs TRBV19 and TRBJ2-1; 11 bases fit TRBD2. Germline-derived CDR1 and CDR2 are LNHDA and SQIVND (reference sequence). There are 14 residues in the CDR3. After removal of 9 bases from V and 8 bases from J, the junction contained 9 bases not matched to a gene. CDR3 loop: CASLAGGISDEQFF. The CDR3 DNA reads TGTGCCAGCCTAGCGGGAGGAATTAGTGATGAGCAGTTCTTC.

This sequence joins TRBV27 and TRBJ1-4; 11 bases are shared with TRBD1. Per germline, CDR1 MNHEY and CDR2 SMNVEV (reference sequence). The CDR3 length is 16 residues. V trimming: 6 bases; J trimming: 6 bases; junction bases outside the gene matches: 9. Here the CDR3 DNA reads TGTGCCAGCAGCGCTAACCTGGGACAGGGGGATGAAAAACTGTTTTTT. Its translation is CASSANLGQGDEKLFF.

The chain has TRBV29-1 and TRBJ1-1; 7 bases map to TRBD1. Unmatched junction bases numbered 13, after V lost 4 bases and J lost 8 bases. The CDR3 contains 14 residues. Germline CDR1 and CDR2: SQVTM and ANQGSEA. In nucleotides, the CDR3 is TGCAGCGTTGCCTCAAGGGGACAGAGTTCGGAAGCTTTCTTT. It yields the protein CSVASRGQSSEAFF.

The chain links TRBV7-2 to TRBJ1-1; 8 nucleotides match TRBD1. The CDR3 runs to 15 residues. Trimming removed 3 bases from V and 0 bases from J; junction bases left unmatched: 3. The V gene's germline CDR1 is SGHTA and CDR2 FQGNSA. In DNA, the CDR3 is TGTGCCAGCAGCTTGGACAGGGATATGAACACTGAAGCTTTCTTT. As protein: CASSLDRDMNTEAFF.

The J gene is TRBJ1-2, the V gene TRBV7-2; TRBD1 matches at 10 bases. V was clipped by 5 bases and J by 4 bases; unmatched bases: 7. Germline V gene lookup returns CDR1 SGHTA and CDR2 FQGNSA. The CDR3 covers 15 residues. In DNA form, the CDR3 reads TGTGCCAGCAGCCCGGACAGGGGGTCCAGCTATGGCTACACCTTC. Residues: CASSPDRGSSYGYTF.

The J gene is TRBJ2-7, the V gene TRBV9, with D perhaps matching TRBD2 (5 bases). V was shortened by 2 bases and J by 4 bases, with 19 bases between the two germline ends. The germline gives CDR1 SGDLS, CDR2 YYNGEE. The length of the CDR3 is 16 residues. The CDR3 region is CASSVNPETRGYEQYF. The CDR3 DNA is TGTGCCAGCAGCGTCAACCCGGAGACCCGGGGATACGAGCAGTACTTC.

The chain joins TRBV5-1 to TRBJ2-7; 11 nucleotides agree with TRBD2. This CDR3 has 14 residues. CDR1 is SGHRS and CDR2 is YFSETQ in the germline V gene. V lost 4 bases to trimming and J lost 2 bases; unmatched junction nucleotides: 2. In nucleotides, the CDR3 is TGCGCCAGCAGCACGACTAGCGGGACCTACGAGCAGTACTTC. Protein product: CASSTTSGTYEQYF.

The V and J genes are TRBV4-2 and TRBJ2-4, with 8 positions matching TRBD1. J gave up 6 bases and V 4 bases, and 2 bases lay outside the gene matches. CDR1 and CDR2 from the germline V gene are LGHNA and YNFKEQ. CDR3 size: 13 residues. CDR3 loop: CASSRTGINIQYF. The CDR3 DNA sequence: TGTGCCAGCAGCCGGACAGGGATAAACATTCAGTACTTC.